The 14 T cell receptor beta chains below all came from one sample that was sequenced in a study of T cells in Graves' hyperthyroidism and ophthalmopathy (dated by TCRdb to the late 2010s). Libraries were made using multiplex PCR. Sequencing relied on an Illumina HiSeq 2000. TCR beta CDR3 regions were amplified from RNA transcripts. The TCR CDR3 was subjected to a first round of RT-PCR using the HTBI primer set and the Qiagen OneStep RT-PCR kit. TCRdb's own reprocessing of the public reads used fastp at Q25 and MiXCR and kept productive beta chains. Rows are combined by CDR3 protein, so each entry shows the most common genes and DNA. Within this sample are 200,000 to 300,000 distinct CDR3 sequences, with around 26% of them counted one time only. The top ten constitute roughly 35% of the sample. The sample comprised blood. The receptors come from a woman in her forties with Graves' ophthalmopathy.

The CDR3 DNA reads TGTGCCAGCAGAAGGCATGGCTACACCTTC. Translated: CASRRHGYTF. The V gene is TRBV27, the J gene TRBJ1-2; no clear D gene. Trimming left V 6 bases short and J 6 bases short, with 5 bases between. Germline V CDR1 and CDR2: MNHEY, SMNVEV (reference sequence). This CDR3 is built from 10 residues.

This clonotype was seen only a few times. This chain joins TRBV5-5 and TRBJ1-2, with 12 bases fitting TRBD1. V lost 0 bases and J lost 5; bases outside the gene matches: 2. CDR3 length equals 15 residues. Germline assignment: CDR1 SGHKS and CDR2 YYEKEE (reference sequence). CDR3 amino acids: CASSLGGQGAYGYTF. The CDR3 DNA is TGTGCCAGCAGCTTGGGGGGACAGGGGGCGTATGGCTACACCTTC.

This clonotype was recorded many times. The DNA of the CDR3 is TGTGCCAGCAGTTTAAGGGGCGGGAGTACGTCCTACGAGCAGTACTTC. It encodes CASSLRGGSTSYEQYF. V usage is TRBV12-3 or TRBV12-4 and J usage is TRBJ2-7; 7 positions match TRBD2. V trimming: 2 bases; J trimming: 1 base; junction bases outside the gene matches: 8. The CDR3 contains 16 residues.

The chain carries TRBV10-3 and TRBJ2-5; 9 bases map to TRBD2. The CDR3 runs 15 residues. The V segment lost 6 bases and the J segment 1 base; nucleotides outside the gene matches: 6. Germline values: CDR1 ENHRY, CDR2 SYGVKD. The CDR3 loop reads CAIRETSGIQETQYF. The CDR3 DNA sequence: TGTGCCATCAGGGAGACTAGCGGAATCCAAGAGACCCAGTACTTC.

This clonotype has at least ten counts. The V gene is TRBV28, the J gene TRBJ1-1; D is perhaps TRBD1 (5 bases). The V and J ends lost 2 bases and 11 bases respectively, with 12 bases between them. This CDR3 comprises 12 residues. Germline values: CDR1 MDHEN, CDR2 SYDVKM. This CDR3 reads CASSLRTGRAFF. CDR3 nucleotide sequence: TGTGCCAGCAGTTTACGGACGGGACGGGCTTTCTTT.

This clonotype was found a few times. This chain joins TRBV3-1 and TRBJ1-3, with D possibly TRBD1 on 6 matching bases. The CDR3 covers 14 residues. Germline V gene lookup returns CDR1 LGHDT and CDR2 YNNKEL (reference sequence). Trimming stripped 4 bases from V and 4 bases from J, with 11 bases between. This CDR3 is CASSLRTDGNTIYF. Written as DNA, the CDR3 is TGTGCCAGCAGCCTAAGGACAGACGGAAACACCATATATTTT. The variable domain in full, completed from reference TRBV3-1 and TRBJ1-3, reads DTAVSQTPKYLVTQMGNDKSIKCEQNLGHDTMYWYKQDSKKFLKIMFSYNNKELIINETVPNRFSPKSPDKAHLNLHINSLELGDSAVYFCASSLRTDGNTIYFGEGSWLTVV.

This clonotype was recorded at least ten times. This chain uses TRBV19 with TRBJ1-1; no reliable D call. The V end lost 6 bases, the J end lost 10 bases, and 18 bases lay between the germline ends. Germline V gene sequence: CDR1 LNHDA, CDR2 SQIVND (reference sequence). The CDR3 contains 13 residues. Written as DNA, the CDR3 is TGTGCCAGTAGATCCGGCAGCGGATTCGGAGCTTTCTTT. Residues: CASRSGSGFGAFF.

The table lists this clonotype with many counts. The chain joins TRBV5-1 to TRBJ1-1; D possibly corresponds to TRBD1 (6 bases). The germline gives CDR1 SGHRS, CDR2 YFSETQ. V lost 2 bases and J lost 8, with 10 bases in between. The CDR3 loop spans 12 amino acids. The CDR3 reads CASSLNQGEAFF. The CDR3 DNA is TGCGCCAGCAGCTTAAATCAGGGGGAAGCTTTCTTT.

This clonotype showed up many times. The CDR3 DNA sequence: TGTGCCAGCAGACCCGGGACAAGCGAGCAGTACTTC. Translating it yields CASRPGTSEQYF. The chain couples TRBV12-3 or TRBV12-4 to TRBJ2-7; weak D call: TRBD1 (6 bases). V shed 6 bases and J shed 6 bases, with 12 bases lying between them. The CDR3 totals 12 residues.

This clonotype was seen repeatedly, ten times or more. This rearrangement joins TRBV11-2 to TRBJ2-5; the match to TRBD1 covers 8 bases. CDR1 is SGHAT, CDR2 FQNNGV, per germline. The trim removed 4 bases at V and 4 bases at J, leaving 8 bases unmatched. The CDR3 covers 15 residues. CDR3 protein: CASSSRTGWRETQYF. The CDR3 DNA reads TGTGCCAGCAGCTCAAGGACAGGGTGGAGAGAGACCCAGTACTTC.

This clonotype was found a few times. The gene calls are TRBV6-2 or TRBV6-3 and TRBJ1-5, with D uncertain. Germline loops: CDR1 MNHEY, CDR2 SVGEGT. The ends were cut back, 2 bases at V and 5 bases at J, with 4 bases in the middle. The CDR3 spans 12 residues. The CDR3 sequence is CASSYTDQPQHF. In DNA form, the CDR3 reads TGTGCCAGCAGTTACACGGATCAGCCCCAGCATTTT.

The CDR3 sequence: CASSYLAGTEAFF. CDR3 nucleotide sequence: TGTGCCAGCAGCTACCTGGCAGGGACTGAAGCTTTCTTT. The J gene is TRBJ1-1, the V gene TRBV7-6; possible D gene TRBD1, 5 bases. Germline V lookup: CDR1 SGHVS, CDR2 FNYEAQ. This CDR3 contains 13 residues. The V and J ends lost 4 bases and 5 bases respectively, with 11 bases between them.

This clonotype was counted only a few times. The chain carries TRBV7-2 and TRBJ1-5; unclear D gene. This CDR3 contains 15 residues. CDR1 and CDR2 (germline): SGHTA, FQGNSA. The germline V and J ends were trimmed by 2 bases and 2 bases, with 10 bases remaining between them. CDR3 nucleotide sequence: TGTGCCAGCAGCTTACTGGGAAGTGGCAATCAGCCCCAGCATTTT. Its protein product is CASSLLGSGNQPQHF.

This sequence joins TRBV6-5 and TRBJ1-5; D is uncertain. Germline V gene sequence: CDR1 MNHEY, CDR2 SVGAGI. V lost 4 bases to trimming and J lost 11 bases, with 12 bases between them. This CDR3 is 12 amino acids long. CDR3: CASSSNGPAQHF. The DNA for the CDR3 is TGTGCCAGCAGTTCGAACGGTCCGGCCCAGCATTTT.